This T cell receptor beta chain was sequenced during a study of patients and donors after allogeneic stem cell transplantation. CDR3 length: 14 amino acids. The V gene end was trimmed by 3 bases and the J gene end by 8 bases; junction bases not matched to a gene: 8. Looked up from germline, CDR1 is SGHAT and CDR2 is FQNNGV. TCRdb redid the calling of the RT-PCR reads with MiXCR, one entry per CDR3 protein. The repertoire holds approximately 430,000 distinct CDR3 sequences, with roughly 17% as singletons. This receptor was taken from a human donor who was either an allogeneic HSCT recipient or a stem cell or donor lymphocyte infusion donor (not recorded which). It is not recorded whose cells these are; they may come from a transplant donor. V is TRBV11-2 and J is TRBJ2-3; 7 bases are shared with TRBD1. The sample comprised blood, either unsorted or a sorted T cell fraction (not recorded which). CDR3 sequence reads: CASSFDRVGGTQYF. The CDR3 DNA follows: TGTGCCAGCAGCTTTGACAGGGTTGGAGGTACGCAGTATTTT.